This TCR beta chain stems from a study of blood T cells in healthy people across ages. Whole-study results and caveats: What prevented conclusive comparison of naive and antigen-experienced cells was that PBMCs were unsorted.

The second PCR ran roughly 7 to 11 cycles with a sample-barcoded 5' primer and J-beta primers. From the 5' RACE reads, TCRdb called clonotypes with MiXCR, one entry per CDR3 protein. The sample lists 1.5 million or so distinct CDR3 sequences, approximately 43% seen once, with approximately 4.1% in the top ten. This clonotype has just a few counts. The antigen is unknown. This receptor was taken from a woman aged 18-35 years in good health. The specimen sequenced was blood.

The CDR3, as DNA: TGCAGTGCTAGAGCAAGACTGAGCTCCTATAATTCACCCCTCCACTTT. Its protein is CSARARLSSYNSPLHF. The gene calls are TRBV20-1 and TRBJ1-6; no definite D call. Germline CDR1 reads DFQATT; CDR2 reads SNEGSKA (reference sequence). This CDR3 is built from 16 residues. The ends were cut back, 1 base at V and 0 bases at J, with 10 bases in the middle.